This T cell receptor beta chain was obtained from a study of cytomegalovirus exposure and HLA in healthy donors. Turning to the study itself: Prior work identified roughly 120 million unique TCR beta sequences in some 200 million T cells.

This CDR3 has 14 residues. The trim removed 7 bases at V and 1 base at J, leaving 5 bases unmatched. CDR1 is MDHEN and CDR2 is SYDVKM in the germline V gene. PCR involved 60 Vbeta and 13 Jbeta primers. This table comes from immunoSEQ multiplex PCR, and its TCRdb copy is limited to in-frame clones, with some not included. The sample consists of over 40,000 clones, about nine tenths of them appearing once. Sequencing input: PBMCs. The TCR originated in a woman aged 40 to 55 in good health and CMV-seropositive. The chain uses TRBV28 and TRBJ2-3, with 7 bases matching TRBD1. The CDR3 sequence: CASNDRAGTDTQYF. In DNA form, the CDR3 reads TGTGCCAGCAACGACAGGGCCGGCACAGATACGCAGTATTTT.